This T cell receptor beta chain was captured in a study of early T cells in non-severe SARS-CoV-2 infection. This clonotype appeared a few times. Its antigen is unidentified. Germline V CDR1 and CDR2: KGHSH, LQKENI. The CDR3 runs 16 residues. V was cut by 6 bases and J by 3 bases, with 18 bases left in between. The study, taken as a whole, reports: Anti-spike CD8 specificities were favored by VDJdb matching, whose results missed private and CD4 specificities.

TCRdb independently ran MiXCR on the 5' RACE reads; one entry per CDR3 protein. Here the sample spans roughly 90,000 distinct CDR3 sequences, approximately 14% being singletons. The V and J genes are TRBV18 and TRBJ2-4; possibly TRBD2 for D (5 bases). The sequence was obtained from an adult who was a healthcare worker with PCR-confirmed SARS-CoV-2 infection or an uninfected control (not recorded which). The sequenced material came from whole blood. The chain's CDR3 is CASSPRRVPDKNIQYF. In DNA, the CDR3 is TGTGCCAGCTCTCCGCGGCGGGTACCTGACAAAAACATTCAGTACTTC. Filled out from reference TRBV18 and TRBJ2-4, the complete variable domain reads NAGVMQNPRHLVRRRGQEARLRCSPMKGHSHVYWYRQLPEEGLKFMVYLQKENIIDESGMPKERFSAEFPKEGPSILRIQQVVRGDSAAYFCASSPRRVPDKNIQYFGAGTRLSVL.